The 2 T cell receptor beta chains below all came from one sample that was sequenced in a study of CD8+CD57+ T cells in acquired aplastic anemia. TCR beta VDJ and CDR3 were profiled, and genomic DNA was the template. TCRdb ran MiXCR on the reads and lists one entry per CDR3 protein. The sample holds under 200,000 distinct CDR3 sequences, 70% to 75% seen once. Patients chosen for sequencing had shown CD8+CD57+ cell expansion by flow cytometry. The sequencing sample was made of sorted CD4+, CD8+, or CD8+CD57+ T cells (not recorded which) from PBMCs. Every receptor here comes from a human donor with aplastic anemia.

CDR3: CATRGGSSYNEQFF. CDR3 sequence (DNA): TGTGCCACCCGAGGGGGGAGCTCCTACAATGAGCAGTTCTTC. V is TRBV24-1 and J is TRBJ2-1, with D perhaps assigned TRBD1 or TRBD2 (6 bases each). Germline V gene lookup returns CDR1 KGHDR and CDR2 SFDVKD. The CDR3 totals 14 residues. V lost 9 bases, J lost 0 bases, and 11 bases lay in between.

In DNA form, the CDR3 reads TGTGCCAGCAGCTCCGGGACAGTGAACTACAATGAAAAACTGTTTTTT. Protein sequence: CASSSGTVNYNEKLFF. The chain combines TRBV7-6 with TRBJ1-4, with 7 bases aligning to TRBD1. The CDR3 is 16 residues long. J was trimmed by 5 bases and V by 4 bases; bases with no gene match: 10. Germline V gene data show CDR1 as SGHVS and CDR2 as FNYEAQ.